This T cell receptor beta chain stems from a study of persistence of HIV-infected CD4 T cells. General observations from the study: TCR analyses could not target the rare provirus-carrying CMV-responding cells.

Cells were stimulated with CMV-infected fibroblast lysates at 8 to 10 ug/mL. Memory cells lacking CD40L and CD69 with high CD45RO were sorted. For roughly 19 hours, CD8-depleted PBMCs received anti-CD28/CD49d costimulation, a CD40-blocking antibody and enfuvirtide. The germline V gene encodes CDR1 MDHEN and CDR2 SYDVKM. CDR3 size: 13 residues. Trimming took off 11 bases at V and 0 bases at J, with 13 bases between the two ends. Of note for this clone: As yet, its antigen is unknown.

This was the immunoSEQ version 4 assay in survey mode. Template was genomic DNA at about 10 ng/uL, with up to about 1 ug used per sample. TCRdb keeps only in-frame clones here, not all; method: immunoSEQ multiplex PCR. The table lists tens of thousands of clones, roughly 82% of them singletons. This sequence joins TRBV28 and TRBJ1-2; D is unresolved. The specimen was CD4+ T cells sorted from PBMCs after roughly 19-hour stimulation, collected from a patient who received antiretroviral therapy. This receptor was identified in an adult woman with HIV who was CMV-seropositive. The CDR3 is CALGGPTNYGYTF. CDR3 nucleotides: TGTGCCCTGGGAGGCCCGACTAACTATGGCTACACCTTC.